This T cell receptor (beta chain) was sequenced during a study of CD8 T cells in ankylosing spondylitis. Study-level results: Prior literature has documented some motif variants in synovial fluid and blood from reactive arthritis. Seven to nine highly homologous variants formed a TCR beta motif that appeared characteristic of ankylosing spondylitis blood. Researchers reportedly found disease-linked clones significantly enriched in matched ankylosing spondylitis synovial fluid.

This clonotype was seen many times. Its specificity is unknown. The germline CDR1 and CDR2 sequences are MGHDK and SYGVNS. Trimming cost V 4 bases and J 11 bases, with 23 bases left between them. This CDR3 is 15 amino acids long. The TCR beta libraries were generated through quantitative 5'-RACE incorporating molecular barcodes. From the 5' RACE reads, TCRdb called clonotypes with MiXCR, one entry per CDR3 protein. The sample includes 240,000 or so distinct CDR3 sequences, 9.5% to 12% of them seen just once. Source material: blood, either unsorted or a sorted T cell fraction (not recorded which). This clonotype was sampled from a male donor with ankylosing spondylitis or in good health (not recorded which). This chain joins TRBV25-1 and TRBJ1-1; D uncertain. CDR3 sequence (DNA): TGTGCCAGCAGTGCTACACTAGGACCGGCCCTCAGGGCTTTCTTT. Protein product: CASSATLGPALRAFF. Based on the CDR3 plus reference TRBV25-1 and TRBJ1-1, the full variable domain is EADIYQTPRYLVIGTGKKITLECSQTMGHDKMYWYQQDPGMELHLIHYSYGVNSTEKGDLSSESTVSRIRTEHFPLTLESARPSHTSQYLCASSATLGPALRAFFGQGTRLTVV.